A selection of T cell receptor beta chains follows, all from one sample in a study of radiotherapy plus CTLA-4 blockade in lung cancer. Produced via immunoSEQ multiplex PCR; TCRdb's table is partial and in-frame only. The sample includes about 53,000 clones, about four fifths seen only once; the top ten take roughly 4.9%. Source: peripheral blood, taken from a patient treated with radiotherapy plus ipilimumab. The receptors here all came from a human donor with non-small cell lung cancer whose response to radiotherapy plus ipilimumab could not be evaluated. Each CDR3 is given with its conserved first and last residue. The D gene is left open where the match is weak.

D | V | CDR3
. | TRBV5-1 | CASSVGGYEQYF
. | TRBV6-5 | CASRPTRGVNEKLFF
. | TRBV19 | CASSTRQNTGELFF
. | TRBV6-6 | CASKTLGQLSYEQYF
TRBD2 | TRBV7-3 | CASSLTATSGSRQFF
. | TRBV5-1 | CASSLGRGGEQYF
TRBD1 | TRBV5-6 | CASSFPRDREEYEQYF
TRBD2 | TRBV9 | CASSVAPREGLLSEQYF
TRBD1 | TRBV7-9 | CASSPSSTTRQGRNYGYTF
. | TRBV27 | CASSLLGLNTEAFF
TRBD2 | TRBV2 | CASSGSGRARVGELFF
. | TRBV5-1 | CASSPEGVRNYGYTF
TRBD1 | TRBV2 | CASSVRADRGHGYTF
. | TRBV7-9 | CASSQLVSLETQYF
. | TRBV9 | CASSVGSGRYNEQFF
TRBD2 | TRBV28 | CASSPNGGRNSADTQYF
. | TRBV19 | CASSIVQGSNQPQHF
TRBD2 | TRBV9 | CASSAGTSGGVTQYF
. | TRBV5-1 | CASSFTGGYGYTF
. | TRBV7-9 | CASSPFQAPDTQYF
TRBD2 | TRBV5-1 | CASSLEPLGGVPYEQYF
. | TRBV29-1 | CSVVGSSFSGNTIYF
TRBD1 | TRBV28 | CASSFQGTGAFF
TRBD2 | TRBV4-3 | CASSQDGGAGTSRYNEQFF
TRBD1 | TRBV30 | CAWRDDTGGWLMAEAFF
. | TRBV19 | CASSIGGNEQFF
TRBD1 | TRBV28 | CASSRGQAINEKLFF
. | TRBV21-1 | CATTSGTQYNEQFF
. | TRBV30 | CAWSVSDSDGYTF
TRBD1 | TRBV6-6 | CASRPDRGLANEKLFF
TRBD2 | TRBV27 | CASRRGGPVETQYF
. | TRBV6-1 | CASSESVYPLAEQFF
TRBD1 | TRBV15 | CATSRVGTAQAFF
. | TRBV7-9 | CASSRRQGMQGYTF
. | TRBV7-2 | CASSLKDGVSGNTIYF
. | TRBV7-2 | CASSLGGGRGLAGNTIYF
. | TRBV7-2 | CASSLVGSLGANVLTF